Included here is one TCR beta chain sequence, with context. This specimen belongs to a study of T cell changes during pregnancy in multiple sclerosis. Some clones are missing from TCRdb's copy, which holds only in-frame ones; the method was immunoSEQ multiplex PCR. The sample holds 76,000 or so clones, around 95% seen once. The V gene's germline CDR1 is MNHEY and CDR2 SVGAGI. CDR3 length: 13 amino acids. V shed 2 bases, J shed 7 bases, and the junction held 4 bases outside the gene matches. The TCR comes from a female donor in good health, enrolled as a control in a pregnancy study. The J gene is TRBJ1-2, the V gene TRBV6-5; 7 bases align to TRBD1. The sequences come from peripheral blood, collected in the second trimester of pregnancy. CDR3 nucleotides: TGTGCCAGCAGTTACAGGGGGCGAAGTGGCTACACCTTC. Residues: CASSYRGRSGYTF.